Presented here are 5 T cell receptor beta chains from one specimen sequenced in a study of cytomegalovirus exposure and HLA in healthy donors (dated by TCRdb to about 2017). Receptor amplification or capture employed the immunoSEQ multiplex PCR assay. The clones in this table, taken by TCRdb from immuneACCESS, are in-frame only. Not every clone is retained; where verified, under half of the shortfall comes from an unresolved V gene, and the cause of the rest is unknown. The sample table holds over 150,000 clones, of which 80% to 90% were seen once. The top ten constitute approximately 5% of the sample. The specimen sequenced was PBMCs. The receptors come from a woman in her twenties or thirties in good health and CMV-seronegative.

This chain links TRBV5-6 with TRBJ2-1, with TRBD2 matching 12 bases. Germline V CDR1 and CDR2: SGHDT, YYEEEE. The CDR3 is made up of 16 amino acids. Trimming at V came to 4 bases and at J to 1 base, leaving 3 bases not matched to a gene. CDR3: CASSITSGGSYNEQFF. The CDR3 DNA is TGTGCCAGCAGCATAACTAGCGGGGGGTCCTACAATGAGCAGTTCTTC.

The gene calls are TRBV5-1 and TRBJ2-7, with TRBD1 matching over 10 bases. CDR3 length: 17 amino acids. Per germline, CDR1 SGHRS and CDR2 YFSETQ. The V gene end was trimmed by 4 bases and the J gene end by 4 bases; junction bases not matched to a gene: 14. CDR3 loop: CASSRRGRDRGAYEQYF. The CDR3 DNA reads TGCGCCAGCAGCAGGCGGGGACGGGACAGGGGTGCGTACGAGCAGTACTTC.

The V gene is TRBV4-3, the J gene TRBJ2-7; a weak D match, TRBD1 (5 bases). CDR3 size: 15 residues. Germline lookup yields CDR1 LGHNA and CDR2 YSLEER. The ends were cut back, 0 bases at V and 3 bases at J, with 12 bases in the middle. The CDR3 sequence is CASSQDARAVYEQYF. In nucleotides, the CDR3 is TGCGCCAGCAGCCAAGACGCCAGGGCTGTCTACGAGCAGTACTTC.

This rearrangement joins TRBV20-1 to TRBJ1-2, with D possibly being TRBD1 (5 bases). This CDR3 comprises 11 residues. V was pared by 1 base and J by 8 bases, with 8 bases between. CDR1 and CDR2 (germline): DFQATT, SNEGSKA (reference sequence). The chain's CDR3 is CSARVGGGYTF. CDR3 in DNA: TGCAGTGCTAGAGTCGGGGGAGGCTACACCTTC.

The chain couples TRBV30 to TRBJ2-5; D gene unclear. Trimming took 5 bases from V and 5 from J, leaving 12 bases between them. The CDR3 is 12 amino acids. CDR1 and CDR2 (germline): GTSNPN, SVGIG (reference sequence). The CDR3: CAWAASRETQYF. The CDR3 coding sequence is TGTGCCTGGGCAGCGTCCCGGGAGACCCAGTACTTC.